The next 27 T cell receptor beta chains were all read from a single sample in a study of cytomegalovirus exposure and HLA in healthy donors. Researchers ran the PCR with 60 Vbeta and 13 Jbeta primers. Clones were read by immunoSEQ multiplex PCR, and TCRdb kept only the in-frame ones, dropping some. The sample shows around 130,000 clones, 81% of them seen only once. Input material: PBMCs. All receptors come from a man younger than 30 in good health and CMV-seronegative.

CDR3 in DNA: TGTGCCAGCAGTCCCGGGACCCAGTACTTC. This encodes CASSPGTQYF. The chain links TRBV7-6 to TRBJ2-5; D is unresolved. This CDR3 has 10 amino acids. V was cut by 6 bases and J by 7 bases, with 6 bases left in between. Germline CDR1 is SGHVS and CDR2 is FNYEAQ.

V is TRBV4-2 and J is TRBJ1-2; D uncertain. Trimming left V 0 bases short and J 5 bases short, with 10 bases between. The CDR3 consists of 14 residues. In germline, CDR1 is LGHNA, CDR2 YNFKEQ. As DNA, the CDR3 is TGTGCCAGCAGCCAAGATGAGGGCGGGTATGGCTACACCTTC. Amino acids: CASSQDEGGYGYTF.

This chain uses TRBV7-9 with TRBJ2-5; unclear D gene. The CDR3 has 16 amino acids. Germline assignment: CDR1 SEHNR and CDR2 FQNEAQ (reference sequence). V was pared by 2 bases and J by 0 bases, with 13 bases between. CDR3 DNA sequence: TGTGCCAGCAGCTTATACGGAGCTGTGAACCAAGAGACCCAGTACTTC. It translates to CASSLYGAVNQETQYF. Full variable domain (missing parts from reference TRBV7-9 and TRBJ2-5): DTGVSQNPRHKITKRGQNVTFRCDPISEHNRLYWYRQTLGQGPEFLTYFQNEAQLEKSRLLSDRFSAERPKGSFSTLEIQRTEQGDSAMYLCASSLYGAVNQETQYFGPGTRLLVL.

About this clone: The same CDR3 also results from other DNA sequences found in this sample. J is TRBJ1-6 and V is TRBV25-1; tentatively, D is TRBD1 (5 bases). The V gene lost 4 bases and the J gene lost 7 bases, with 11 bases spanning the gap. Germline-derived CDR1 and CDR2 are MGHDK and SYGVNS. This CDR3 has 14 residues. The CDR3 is CASSVRQLNSPLHF. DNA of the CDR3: TGTGCCAGCAGTGTGAGACAGTTAAATTCACCCCTCCACTTT. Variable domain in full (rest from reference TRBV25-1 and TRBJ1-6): EADIYQTPRYLVIGTGKKITLECSQTMGHDKMYWYQQDPGMELHLIHYSYGVNSTEKGDLSSESTVSRIRTEHFPLTLESARPSHTSQYLCASSVRQLNSPLHFGNGTRLTVT.

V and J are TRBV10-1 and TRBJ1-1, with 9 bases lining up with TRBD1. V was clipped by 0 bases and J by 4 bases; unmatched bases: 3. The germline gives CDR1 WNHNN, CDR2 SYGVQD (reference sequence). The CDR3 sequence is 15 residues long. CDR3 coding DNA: TGCGCCAGCAGTGAGTCACAGGGGGCCCCCACTGAAGCTTTCTTT. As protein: CASSESQGAPTEAFF.

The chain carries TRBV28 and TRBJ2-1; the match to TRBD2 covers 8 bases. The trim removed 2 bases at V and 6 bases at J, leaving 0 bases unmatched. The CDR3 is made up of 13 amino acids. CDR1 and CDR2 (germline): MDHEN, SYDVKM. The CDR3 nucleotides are TGTGCCAGCAGTTTACGGGGGGGCAATGAGCAGTTCTTC. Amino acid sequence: CASSLRGGNEQFF.

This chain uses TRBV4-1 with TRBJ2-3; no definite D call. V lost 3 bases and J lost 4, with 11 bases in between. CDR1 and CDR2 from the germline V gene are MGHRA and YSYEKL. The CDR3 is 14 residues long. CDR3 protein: CASSHKSSPDTQYF. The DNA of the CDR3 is TGCGCCAGCAGCCATAAGAGTAGTCCAGATACGCAGTATTTT.

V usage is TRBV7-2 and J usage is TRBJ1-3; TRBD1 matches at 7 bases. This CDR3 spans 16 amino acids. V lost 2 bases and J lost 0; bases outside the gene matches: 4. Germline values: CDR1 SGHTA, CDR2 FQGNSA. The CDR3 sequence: CASSLWDRISGNTIYF. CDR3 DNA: TGTGCCAGCAGCTTATGGGACAGAATCTCTGGAAACACCATATATTTT. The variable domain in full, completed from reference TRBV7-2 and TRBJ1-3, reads GAGVSQSPSNKVTEKGKDVELRCDPISGHTALYWYRQSLGQGLEFLIYFQGNSAPDKSGLPSDRFSAERTGGSVSTLTIQRTQQEDSAVYLCASSLWDRISGNTIYFGEGSWLTVV.

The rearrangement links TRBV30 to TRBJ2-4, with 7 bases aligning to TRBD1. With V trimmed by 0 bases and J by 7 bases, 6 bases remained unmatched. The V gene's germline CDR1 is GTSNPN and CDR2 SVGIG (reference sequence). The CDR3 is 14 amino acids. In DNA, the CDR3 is TGTGCCTGGAGTGTATCAGGGGGTTGGAACATTCAGTACTTC. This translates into CAWSVSGGWNIQYF. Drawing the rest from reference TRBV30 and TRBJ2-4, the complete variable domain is SQTIHQWPATLVQPVGSPLSLECTVEGTSNPNLYWYRQAAGRGLQLLFYSVGIGQISSEVPQNLSASRPQDRQFILSSKKLLLSDSGFYLCAWSVSGGWNIQYFGAGTRLSVL.

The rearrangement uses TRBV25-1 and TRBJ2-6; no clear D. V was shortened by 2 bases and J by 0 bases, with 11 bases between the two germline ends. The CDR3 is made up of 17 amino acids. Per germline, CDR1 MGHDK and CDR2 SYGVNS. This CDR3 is CASSEIWASSGANVLTF. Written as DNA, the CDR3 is TGTGCCAGCAGTGAAATCTGGGCAAGCTCTGGGGCCAACGTCCTGACTTTC.

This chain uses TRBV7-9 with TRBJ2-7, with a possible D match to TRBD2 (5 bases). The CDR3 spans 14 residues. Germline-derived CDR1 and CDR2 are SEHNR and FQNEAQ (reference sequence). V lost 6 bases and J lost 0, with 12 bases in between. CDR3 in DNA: TGTGCCAGCAGTGAGGTAGGGAGCTCCTACGAGCAGTACTTC. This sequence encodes CASSEVGSSYEQYF.

The CDR3 protein is CASSLGGVNTEAFF. The CDR3 DNA is TGTGCCAGCAGCTTAGGGGGGGTGAACACTGAAGCTTTCTTT. The V gene is TRBV7-3, the J gene TRBJ1-1; D is possibly TRBD1 (5 bases). Germline values: CDR1 SGHTA, CDR2 FQGTGA. The V and J ends lost 2 bases and 0 bases respectively, with 7 bases between them. The CDR3 is 14 amino acids.

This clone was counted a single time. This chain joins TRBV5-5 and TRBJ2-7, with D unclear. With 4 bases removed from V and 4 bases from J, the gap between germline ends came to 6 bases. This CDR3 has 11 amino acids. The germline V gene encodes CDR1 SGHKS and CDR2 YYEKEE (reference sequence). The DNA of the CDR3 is TGTGCCAGCAGCCTCGGTTACGAGCAGTACTTC. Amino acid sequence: CASSLGYEQYF. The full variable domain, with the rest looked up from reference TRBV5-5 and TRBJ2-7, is DAGVTQSPTHLIKTRGQQVTLRCSPISGHKSVSWYQQVLGQGPQFIFQYYEKEERGRGNFPDRFSARQFPNYSSELNVNALLLGDSALYLCASSLGYEQYFGPGTRLTVT.

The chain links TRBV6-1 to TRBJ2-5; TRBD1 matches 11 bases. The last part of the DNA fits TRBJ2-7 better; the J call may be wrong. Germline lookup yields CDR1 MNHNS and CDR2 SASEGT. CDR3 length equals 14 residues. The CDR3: CASSSRDRGDEQYF. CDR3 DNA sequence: TGTGCCAGCAGTTCCCGGGACAGGGGGGACGAGCAGTACTTC.

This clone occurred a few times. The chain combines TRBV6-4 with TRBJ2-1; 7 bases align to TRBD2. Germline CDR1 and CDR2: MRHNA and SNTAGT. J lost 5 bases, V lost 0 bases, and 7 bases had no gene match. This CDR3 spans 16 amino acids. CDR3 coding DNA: TGTGCCAGCAGTGACTCTGGGACTATCAACCACAATGAGCAGTTCTTC. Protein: CASSDSGTINHNEQFF.

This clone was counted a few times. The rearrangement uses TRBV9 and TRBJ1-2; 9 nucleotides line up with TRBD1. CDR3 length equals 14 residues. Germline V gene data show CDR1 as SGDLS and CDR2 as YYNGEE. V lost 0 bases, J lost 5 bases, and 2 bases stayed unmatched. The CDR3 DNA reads TGTGCCAGCAGCGTAGGGACAGGGGCTTATGGCTACACCTTC. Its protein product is CASSVGTGAYGYTF.

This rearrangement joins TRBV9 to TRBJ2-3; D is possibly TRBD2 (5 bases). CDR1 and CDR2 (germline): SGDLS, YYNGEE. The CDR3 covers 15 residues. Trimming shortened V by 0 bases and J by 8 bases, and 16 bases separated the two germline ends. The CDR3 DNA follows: TGTGCCAGCAGCGTAGGGTCCGGGGTTCAGGTTACGCAGTATTTT. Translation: CASSVGSGVQVTQYF.

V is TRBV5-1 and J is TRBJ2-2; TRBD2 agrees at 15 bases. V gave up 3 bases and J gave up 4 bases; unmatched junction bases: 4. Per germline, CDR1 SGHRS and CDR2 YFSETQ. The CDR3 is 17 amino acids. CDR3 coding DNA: TGCGCCAGCAGCTGGACTAGCGGGGGGGCATCCACCGGGGAGCTGTTTTTT. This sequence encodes CASSWTSGGASTGELFF.

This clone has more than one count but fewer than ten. The CDR3 coding sequence is TGTGCCAGCAGCATCCTTGGCGCAGGACGGGGAGAGCAGTTCTTC. Encoded protein: CASSILGAGRGEQFF. V gene TRBV28 combines with J gene TRBJ2-1; perhaps TRBD2 as D (5 bases). The CDR3 contains 15 residues. V gave up 6 bases and J gave up 10 bases, with 22 bases separating them. Germline CDR1 reads MDHEN; CDR2 reads SYDVKM.

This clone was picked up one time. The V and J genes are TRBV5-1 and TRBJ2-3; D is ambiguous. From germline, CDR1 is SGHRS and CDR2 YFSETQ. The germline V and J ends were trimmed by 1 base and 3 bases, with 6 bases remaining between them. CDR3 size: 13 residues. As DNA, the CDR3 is TGCGCCAGCAGCTTGCCCGGGACAGATACGCAGTATTTT. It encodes CASSLPGTDTQYF.

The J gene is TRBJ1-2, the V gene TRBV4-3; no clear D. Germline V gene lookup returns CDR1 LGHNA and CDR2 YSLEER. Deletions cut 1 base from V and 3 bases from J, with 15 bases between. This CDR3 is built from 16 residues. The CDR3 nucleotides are TGCGCCAGCAGCCAAGGGGCGGCGGGGATCGACTATGGCTACACCTTC. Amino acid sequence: CASSQGAAGIDYGYTF.

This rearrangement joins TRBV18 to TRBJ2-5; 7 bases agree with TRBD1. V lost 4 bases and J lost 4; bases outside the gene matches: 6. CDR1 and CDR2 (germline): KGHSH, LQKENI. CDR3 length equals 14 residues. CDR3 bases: TGTGCCAGCTCACTAGTAGGGACAGTAGAGACCCAGTACTTC. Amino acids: CASSLVGTVETQYF.

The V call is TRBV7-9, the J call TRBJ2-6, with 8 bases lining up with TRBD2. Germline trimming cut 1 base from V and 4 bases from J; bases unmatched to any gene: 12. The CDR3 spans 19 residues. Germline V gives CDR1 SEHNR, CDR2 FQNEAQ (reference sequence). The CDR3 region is CASSLVAGTGGVGANVLTF. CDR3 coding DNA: TGTGCCAGCAGCTTAGTTGCGGGGACGGGAGGGGTCGGGGCCAACGTCCTGACTTTC.

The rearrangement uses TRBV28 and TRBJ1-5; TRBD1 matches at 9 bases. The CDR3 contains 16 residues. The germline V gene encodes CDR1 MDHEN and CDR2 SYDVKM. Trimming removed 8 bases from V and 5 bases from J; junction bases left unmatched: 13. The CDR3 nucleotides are TGTGCCAGCTATAACATAAACAGGGGGCAGGATCAGCCCCAGCATTTT. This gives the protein CASYNINRGQDQPQHF.

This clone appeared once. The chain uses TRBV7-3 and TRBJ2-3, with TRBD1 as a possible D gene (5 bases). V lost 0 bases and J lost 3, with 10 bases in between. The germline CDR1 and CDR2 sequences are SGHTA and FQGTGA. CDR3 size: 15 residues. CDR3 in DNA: TGTGCCAGCAGCTTAACGGGGCCCGCGACAGATACGCAGTATTTT. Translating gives CASSLTGPATDTQYF.

The CDR3 loop is CSVGSQGARNEQFF. The CDR3 DNA reads TGCAGCGTTGGGTCCCAGGGGGCGCGAAATGAGCAGTTCTTC. The chain links TRBV29-1 to TRBJ2-1; 8 nucleotides line up with TRBD1. Germline V gives CDR1 SQVTM, CDR2 ANQGSEA. CDR3 length: 14 residues. The trim removed 4 bases at V and 7 bases at J, leaving 9 bases unmatched.

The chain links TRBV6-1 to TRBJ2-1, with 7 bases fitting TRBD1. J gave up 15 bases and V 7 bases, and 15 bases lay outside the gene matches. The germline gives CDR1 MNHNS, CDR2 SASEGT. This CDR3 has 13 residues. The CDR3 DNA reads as TGTGCCAGCATAGGGCAGGGGGATCATTACTTGTTCTTC. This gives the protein CASIGQGDHYLFF.